This TCR beta chain comes out of a study of tumor and adjacent non-tumor tissue in lung cancer (dated by TCRdb to 2016 to 2019). Background for the entire study: Of the cohort, roughly 12 patients had adenocarcinoma, 2 had squamous cell carcinoma and 1 had small cell lung cancer. Among the roughly 15 patients, ages ranged from about 31 to 85 years, around 10 were men and 5 were women, and disease was TNM stage I to III. Sequencing produced fewer than 150,000,000 productive TCRbeta reads in total, an average of about 3.8 million reads per sample. Using bulk TCRbeta repertoires from around 15 lung cancer patients, the study set lung tumor tissue side by side with matched distant non-tumor lung tissue. TCRbeta CDR3 sequencing was performed on thirty paired specimens, with one tumor sample and one normal lung sample collected per patient.

There are 14 amino acids in the CDR3, from cysteine to phenylalanine inclusive. The DNA shown is the 42-base CDR3, in frame from base 1. V is shortened by 7 bases, J by 9 bases, and the region joining them spans 19 bases. RNA was isolated from bulk unsorted tissue, and RNA quality was assessed with a NanoDrop ND-1000 and an Agilent 2100. The donors were newly diagnosed lung cancer patients admitted for thoracic surgery in China from August to November 2014 who had not received prior chemotherapy. Anyone who had undergone radiotherapy or chemotherapy before, or who had another cancer at the same time, was left out of the study. Pieces of surgical tissue measuring roughly 1-2 cm3 were kept in RNAlater solution and stored at -80 degrees C until use. Library preparation used multiplex PCR. This sample was sequenced with an Illumina HiSeq 2500. TCRbeta libraries were constructed through three rounds of nested PCR with primers (Table S4) according to protocols adapted from ARM-PCR. Before sequencing, PCR products of 200-500 bp were cut from the gel and purified using the QIAquick gel extraction kit. Per the source publication's procedure: Reads were cleaned with Trimmomatic, merged with FLASH into complete CDR3 sequences, and assigned to V(D)J germline segments with MiTCR. VDJtools was used to compute clonal diversity as the inverse Simpson's index. In-frame sequences lacking a premature stop codon were counted as productive reads. TCRdb reran the public reads through fastp at Q25 and MiXCR, keeping productive beta chains. Each entry merges the rows of one CDR3 protein and shows their most common DNA and genes. TCRdb's processing, not the study's, gives the V and J calls here. A total of more than 95,000 distinct CDR3 sequences appear in this sample, 66% of them only once. About 13% of the sample belongs to the ten largest clones.

Here is what the overall study found, with its caveats: TCR diversity (inverse Simpson) was significantly higher in tumor than in normal lung tissue (around 450 vs 150, P = 0.0075, Mann-Whitney U test). Significantly higher TCR diversity was found in younger patients, and higher tumor TCR diversity was associated with shorter overall and disease-free survival. Only 15 or so patients were included in the cohort, and the need for larger samples and more detailed clinical data was noted by the authors. The sequencing platform is not named in the methods, and unique molecular identifiers are not mentioned. Peripheral blood was not sequenced, so blood TCRbeta repertoires in these lung cancer patients were not examined. The top 100 clones accounted for a significantly larger cumulative portion of the repertoire in normal lung than in tumor tissue.

Details on this clonotype: The clone's antigen remains unknown. Base qualities are not provided; no much larger clone lies one nucleotide away.

Recombination connected TRBV12-3 or TRBV12-4 to TRBJ2-1; no confident D gene assignment can be made. This TCR was sampled from a man aged 25-45 years with non-small cell lung cancer. The sequencing input was lung tumor tissue. At the DNA level, the sequence is TGTGCCAGCAATTTTGGTACCAACCCCACTGAGCAGTTCTTC. Its protein reads: CASNFGTNPTEQFF.